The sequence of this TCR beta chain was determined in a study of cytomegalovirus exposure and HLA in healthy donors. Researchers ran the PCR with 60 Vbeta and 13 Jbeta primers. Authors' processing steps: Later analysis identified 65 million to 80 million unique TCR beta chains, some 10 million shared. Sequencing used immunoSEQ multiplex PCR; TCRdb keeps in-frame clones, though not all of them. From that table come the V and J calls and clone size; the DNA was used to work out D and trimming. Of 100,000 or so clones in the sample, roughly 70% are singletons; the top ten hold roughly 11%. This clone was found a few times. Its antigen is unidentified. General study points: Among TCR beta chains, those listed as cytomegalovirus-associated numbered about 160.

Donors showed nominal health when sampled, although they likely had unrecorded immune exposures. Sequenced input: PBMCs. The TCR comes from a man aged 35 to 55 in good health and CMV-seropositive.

The CDR3 region is CASRQESQGKDTEAFF. For the CDR3, the DNA is TGTGCCAGCAGGCAGGAAAGTCAGGGGAAAGACACTGAAGCTTTCTTT. The V and J genes are TRBV2 and TRBJ1-1, with D perhaps matching TRBD1 (6 bases). The CDR3 runs to 16 residues. V dropped 6 bases and J dropped 3 bases, with 20 bases sitting between them. Germline V CDR1 and CDR2: SNHLY, FYNNEI.